Listed here are 32 T cell receptor beta chains from one sample, sequenced in a study of shared clonotypes between healthy human individuals. Measured with immunoSEQ multiplex PCR; TCRdb has only the in-frame clones, and not every one. The sample holds 2.3 million or so clones, 80% to 95% seen once. Sequences were obtained from naive CD4+ T cells from PBMCs. Subset noted: CD45RA+ positively selected. The receptors shown here come from a man aged 18 to 35 in good health. Some clones in this sample may be carry-over from other donors' samples.

This chain uses TRBV30 with TRBJ2-7, with D possibly being TRBD1 (5 bases). This CDR3 has 12 residues. CDR1 is GTSNPN and CDR2 is SVGIG in the germline V gene (reference sequence). V was trimmed by 4 bases and J by 7 bases, leaving 14 bases between them. CDR3 sequence: CAWTQGPGEQYF. As DNA, the CDR3 is TGTGCCTGGACACAAGGGCCAGGGGAGCAGTACTTC.

The rearrangement joins TRBV5-5 to TRBJ1-4; the D gene is possibly TRBD1 (5 bases). This CDR3 has 13 amino acids. The V and J ends lost 5 bases and 7 bases respectively, with 12 bases between them. Germline CDR1 is SGHKS and CDR2 is YYEKEE (reference sequence). CDR3 coding DNA: TGTGCCAGCAGTGATCCCGGGGCTGAAAAACTGTTTTTT. Protein: CASSDPGAEKLFF.

This clone was observed once. Here the CDR3 reads CASSHRDRNQPQHF. CDR3 coding DNA: TGTGCCAGCAGCCACCGGGACCGCAATCAGCCCCAGCATTTT. The chain couples TRBV4-2 to TRBJ1-5, with D maybe TRBD1 (5 bases). Trimming pared 3 bases from V and 2 bases from J, leaving 8 bases between. CDR3 length: 14 residues. Germline lookup yields CDR1 LGHNA and CDR2 YNFKEQ.

The chain employs TRBV5-6 and TRBJ1-4; D is uncertain. V was shortened by 8 bases and J by 2 bases, with 10 bases between the two germline ends. The germline V gene has CDR1 SGHDT and CDR2 YYEEEE. The CDR3 is 13 amino acids. The CDR3 protein is CASARGTNEKLFF. CDR3 coding DNA: TGTGCCAGTGCGAGAGGGACTAATGAAAAACTGTTTTTT.

V and J are TRBV7-2 and TRBJ2-1; TRBD2 aligns across 9 bases. The CDR3 totals 14 residues. The germline gives CDR1 SGHTA, CDR2 FQGNSA. J gave up 4 bases and V 5 bases, and 3 bases lay outside the gene matches. The CDR3 DNA is TGTGCCAGCAGCACCCTAGCGGGGTACAATGAGCAGTTCTTC. Protein sequence: CASSTLAGYNEQFF.

The chain has TRBV29-1 and TRBJ2-3, with D possibly TRBD1 on 6 matching bases. Germline assignment: CDR1 SQVTM and CDR2 ANQGSEA. The ends were cut back, 4 bases at V and 8 bases at J, with 16 bases in the middle. The CDR3 length is 13 residues. The CDR3 DNA follows: TGCAGCGTTGTCTGGACAGAGCGCACTACGCAGTATTTT. It specifies CSVVWTERTTQYF.

CDR3 loop: CASSAGKDQPQHF. The CDR3 coding sequence is TGCGCCAGCTCCGCGGGGAAAGATCAGCCCCAGCATTTT. V gene TRBV5-1 combines with J gene TRBJ1-5, with D uncertain. Germline V lookup: CDR1 SGHRS, CDR2 YFSETQ. This CDR3 has 13 amino acids. Trimming pared 7 bases from V and 5 bases from J, leaving 13 bases between.

The rearrangement joins TRBV28 to TRBJ2-4; D unclear. This CDR3 spans 14 amino acids. Trimming stripped 6 bases from V and 4 bases from J, with 13 bases between. The V gene's germline CDR1 is MDHEN and CDR2 SYDVKM. In DNA, the CDR3 is TGTGCCAGCAGCTACAACAACCAAAAAAACATTCAGTACTTC. This gives the protein CASSYNNQKNIQYF.

The CDR3: CASSPSGGSGYGYTF. The CDR3 region has the DNA TGTGCCAGCTCTCCTTCGGGGGGTTCAGGCTATGGCTACACCTTC. J is TRBJ1-2 and V is TRBV2, with D tentatively TRBD1 (5 bases). Looked up from germline, CDR1 is SNHLY and CDR2 is FYNNEI. This CDR3 spans 15 amino acids. Trimming took off 8 bases at V and 4 bases at J, with 20 bases between the two ends.

V is TRBV15 and J is TRBJ2-1, with 7 nucleotides matching TRBD1. Looked up from germline, CDR1 is LNHNV and CDR2 is YYDKDF (reference sequence). Trimming at V came to 4 bases and at J to 14 bases, leaving 14 bases not matched to a gene. CDR3 length: 14 amino acids. CDR3 sequence (DNA): TGTGCCACCAGCATCTACTCGGGACAGCCGAGTGAGTTCTTC. Translated, it gives CATSIYSGQPSEFF. Complete variable domain (other parts from reference TRBV15 and TRBJ2-1): DAMVIQNPRYQVTQFGKPVTLSCSQTLNHNVMYWYQQKSSQAPKLLFHYYDKDFNNEADTPDNFQSRRPNTSFCFLDIRSPGLGDTAMYLCATSIYSGQPSEFFGPGTRLTVL.

This chain links TRBV19 with TRBJ1-5; 7 bases match TRBD1. This CDR3 is built from 15 residues. CDR1 and CDR2 (germline): LNHDA, SQIVND (reference sequence). J lost 1 base, V lost 10 bases, and 10 bases had no gene match. The CDR3 loop reads CATYPTGTSNQPQHF. CDR3 coding DNA: TGTGCCACCTACCCGACAGGGACCAGCAATCAGCCCCAGCATTTT.

V usage is TRBV19 and J usage is TRBJ2-1; D tentatively reads TRBD1 or TRBD2 (5 bases each). V lost 3 bases, J lost 2 bases, and 17 bases lay in between. Germline V gene data show CDR1 as LNHDA and CDR2 as SQIVND (reference sequence). The CDR3 has 17 amino acids. Here the CDR3 reads CASSIPGAGGAYNEQFF. CDR3 bases: TGTGCCAGTAGTATCCCCGGGGCCGGTGGCGCCTACAATGAGCAGTTCTTC.

This clone appeared once. V and J are TRBV2 and TRBJ2-3, with D unclear. The CDR3 has 13 residues. CDR1 and CDR2 from the germline V gene are SNHLY and FYNNEI. The ends were cut back, 10 bases at V and 2 bases at J, with 13 bases in the middle. The CDR3 sequence is CATVQRDTDTQYF. The CDR3, as DNA: TGTGCCACCGTACAGAGAGACACAGATACGCAGTATTTT.

The chain carries TRBV7-2 and TRBJ2-1; 7 positions agree with TRBD1. The CDR3 is 14 residues long. V was clipped by 5 bases and J by 7 bases; unmatched bases: 8. CDR1 is SGHTA and CDR2 is FQGNSA in the germline V gene. CDR3 DNA: TGTGCCAGCAGCCGGGACAGAGAAAGGAATGAGCAGTTCTTC. Encoded protein: CASSRDRERNEQFF.

The V call is TRBV6-5, the J call TRBJ1-1, with D possibly matching TRBD1 (5 bases). V gave up 5 bases and J gave up 3 bases, with 10 bases separating them. This CDR3 is 13 amino acids long. Looked up from germline, CDR1 is MNHEY and CDR2 is SVGAGI. The CDR3 spells CASSRDSYTEAFF. Here the CDR3 DNA reads TGTGCCAGCAGTAGGGACTCCTACACTGAAGCTTTCTTT.

This chain joins TRBV4-3 and TRBJ2-7; D is tentatively TRBD1 or TRBD2 (5 bases each). The CDR3 sequence is 14 residues long. The germline V gene encodes CDR1 LGHNA and CDR2 YSLEER. The germline V and J ends were trimmed by 0 bases and 2 bases, with 8 bases remaining between them. The CDR3 loop reads CASSQDWGTYEQYF. Here the CDR3 DNA reads TGCGCCAGCAGCCAAGATTGGGGGACCTACGAGCAGTACTTC.

The chain carries TRBV5-1 and TRBJ1-2, with D uncertain. The germline V gene has CDR1 SGHRS and CDR2 YFSETQ. V lost 4 bases and J 4 bases, leaving 17 bases between the germline ends. This CDR3 is 15 amino acids long. The CDR3 loop is CASSSGWPGVYGYTF. CDR3 bases: TGCGCCAGCAGCAGCGGGTGGCCAGGAGTCTATGGCTACACCTTC.

The V call is TRBV5-1, the J call TRBJ1-3; D ambiguous. CDR3 length: 15 amino acids. From germline, CDR1 is SGHRS and CDR2 YFSETQ. The ends were cut back, 2 bases at V and 3 bases at J, with 12 bases in the middle. The CDR3 sequence is CASSLHTGIGNTIYF. The CDR3 nucleotides are TGCGCCAGCAGCTTACACACGGGAATTGGAAACACCATATATTTT.

V gene TRBV5-6 combines with J gene TRBJ2-1; TRBD2 matches at 11 bases. Per the germline V gene, CDR1 is SGHDT and CDR2 is YYEEEE. V was clipped by 2 bases and J by 14 bases; unmatched bases: 6. There are 13 residues in the CDR3. The CDR3 region is CASSFRTSGRKFF. The CDR3 DNA sequence: TGTGCCAGCAGCTTTAGGACTAGCGGGCGAAAGTTCTTC.

This chain connects TRBV28 to TRBJ1-5, with TRBD1 identical over 9 bases. This CDR3 is built from 17 residues. Germline CDR1 is MDHEN and CDR2 is SYDVKM. V gave up 3 bases and J gave up 5 bases; unmatched junction bases: 11. This chain's CDR3 is CASSFPIGQGNDQPQHF. The DNA for the CDR3 is TGTGCCAGCAGTTTCCCAATAGGACAGGGGAACGATCAGCCCCAGCATTTT.

The CDR3 spells CASSLAETGGEKLFF. CDR3 coding DNA: TGTGCCAGCAGCTTAGCGGAGACAGGGGGCGAAAAACTGTTTTTT. The chain combines TRBV7-8 with TRBJ1-4, with 10 bases aligning to TRBD1. The CDR3 is 15 residues long. Germline loops: CDR1 SGHVS, CDR2 FQNEAQ. Trimming at V came to 0 bases and at J to 8 bases, leaving 3 bases not matched to a gene.

In its sample, this clone was seen once. This chain joins TRBV5-5 and TRBJ2-5; D ambiguous. V was pared by 9 bases and J by 4 bases, with 19 bases between. The germline V gene has CDR1 SGHKS and CDR2 YYEKEE (reference sequence). The CDR3 runs to 14 residues. The CDR3 sequence: CATRHQTGGETQYF. The CDR3 DNA follows: TGTGCCACACGACACCAAACCGGCGGAGAGACCCAGTACTTC.

This rearrangement joins TRBV28 to TRBJ2-7; 7 bases fit TRBD1. Germline lookup yields CDR1 MDHEN and CDR2 SYDVKM. CDR3 length equals 14 residues. The V gene end was trimmed by 5 bases and the J gene end by 7 bases; junction bases not matched to a gene: 11. This CDR3 reads CASSTAGTALEQYF. CDR3 in DNA: TGTGCCAGCAGTACAGCCGGGACAGCTCTTGAGCAGTACTTC.

The CDR3 protein is CASNHRSSRATDTQYF. The DNA for the CDR3 is TGTGCCAGCAACCATCGGTCCAGTAGAGCCACAGATACGCAGTATTTT. This chain uses TRBV28 with TRBJ2-3; D is ambiguous. The CDR3 loop spans 16 amino acids. V was trimmed by 7 bases and J by 2 bases, leaving 19 bases between them. Germline V CDR1 and CDR2: MDHEN, SYDVKM.

V usage is TRBV5-1 and J usage is TRBJ2-7; 11 positions match TRBD2. V was clipped by 2 bases and J by 3 bases; unmatched bases: 4. This CDR3 is 15 amino acids long. Germline CDR1 SGHRS, CDR2 YFSETQ. In nucleotides, the CDR3 is TGCGCCAGCAGCTTTACTAGCGGGAGTAACTACGAGCAGTACTTC. This translates into CASSFTSGSNYEQYF. The full variable domain, with the rest looked up from reference TRBV5-1 and TRBJ2-7, is KAGVTQTPRYLIKTRGQQVTLSCSPISGHRSVSWYQQTPGQGLQFLFEYFSETQRNKGNFPGRFSGRQFSNSRSEMNVSTLELGDSALYLCASSFTSGSNYEQYFGPGTRLTVT.

The V and J genes are TRBV28 and TRBJ1-2; 9 positions match TRBD1. In germline, CDR1 is MDHEN, CDR2 SYDVKM. This CDR3 region has 14 residues. Trimming at V came to 2 bases and at J to 8 bases, leaving 6 bases not matched to a gene. The CDR3 region is CASSLTGGASGYTF. Written as DNA, the CDR3 is TGTGCCAGCAGTTTAACAGGGGGCGCGAGCGGCTACACCTTC.

This chain connects TRBV4-1 to TRBJ2-2, with 9 positions matching TRBD1. The CDR3 has 18 residues. CDR1 is MGHRA, CDR2 YSYEKL, per germline. J was trimmed by 7 bases and V by 1 base; bases with no gene match: 13. Here the CDR3 reads CASSQVPTGQGKGGELFF. In DNA form, the CDR3 reads TGCGCCAGCAGCCAAGTCCCAACGGGACAGGGAAAGGGCGGGGAGCTGTTTTTT.

The J gene is TRBJ2-3, the V gene TRBV9; TRBD2 matches at 10 bases. Trimming cost V 3 bases and J 1 base; bases outside gene matches: 5. The CDR3 has 16 amino acids. Germline V gene data show CDR1 as SGDLS and CDR2 as YYNGEE. The CDR3 loop is CASSGLAGDGTDTQYF. The DNA of the CDR3 is TGTGCCAGCAGCGGCCTAGCGGGAGACGGCACAGATACGCAGTATTTT.

This clone was observed a handful of times. Different DNA sequences within this sample yield the same CDR3. This chain links TRBV5-1 with TRBJ1-1; D remains ambiguous. The V end lost 5 bases, the J end lost 0 bases, and 8 bases lay between the germline ends. The CDR3 contains 13 residues. Per germline, CDR1 SGHRS and CDR2 YFSETQ. CDR3 region: CASRRTVNTEAFF. The CDR3 coding sequence is TGCGCCAGCAGACGGACGGTGAACACTGAAGCTTTCTTT.

The V gene is TRBV15, the J gene TRBJ1-1, with TRBD1 as a possible D gene (5 bases). The ends were cut back, 5 bases at V and 5 bases at J, with 15 bases in the middle. The length of the CDR3 is 14 residues. Germline V CDR1 and CDR2: LNHNV, YYDKDF (reference sequence). The CDR3 coding sequence is TGTGCCACCAGCGCAAGCAGGGTCAGGACTGAAGCTTTCTTT. It translates to CATSASRVRTEAFF.

The chain links TRBV7-2 to TRBJ2-2; 7 bases align to TRBD1. This CDR3 is 14 amino acids long. V was clipped by 3 bases and J by 7 bases; unmatched bases: 5. Germline CDR1 and CDR2: SGHTA and FQGNSA. CDR3 protein: CASSFEGAGGELFF. Here the CDR3 DNA reads TGTGCCAGCAGCTTTGAGGGGGCGGGCGGGGAGCTGTTTTTT. Filled out from reference TRBV7-2 and TRBJ2-2, the complete variable domain reads GAGVSQSPSNKVTEKGKDVELRCDPISGHTALYWYRQSLGQGLEFLIYFQGNSAPDKSGLPSDRFSAERTGGSVSTLTIQRTQQEDSAVYLCASSFEGAGGELFFGEGSRLTVL.

V and J are TRBV4-3 and TRBJ2-1, with 7 bases fitting TRBD2. The CDR3 sequence is 14 residues long. After removal of 2 bases from V and 9 bases from J, the junction contained 7 bases not matched to a gene. Germline CDR1 LGHNA, CDR2 YSLEER. Here the CDR3 DNA reads TGCGCCAGCAGCCAACCGGGAGGTCGGGTTGAGCAGTTCTTC. This translates into CASSQPGGRVEQFF.